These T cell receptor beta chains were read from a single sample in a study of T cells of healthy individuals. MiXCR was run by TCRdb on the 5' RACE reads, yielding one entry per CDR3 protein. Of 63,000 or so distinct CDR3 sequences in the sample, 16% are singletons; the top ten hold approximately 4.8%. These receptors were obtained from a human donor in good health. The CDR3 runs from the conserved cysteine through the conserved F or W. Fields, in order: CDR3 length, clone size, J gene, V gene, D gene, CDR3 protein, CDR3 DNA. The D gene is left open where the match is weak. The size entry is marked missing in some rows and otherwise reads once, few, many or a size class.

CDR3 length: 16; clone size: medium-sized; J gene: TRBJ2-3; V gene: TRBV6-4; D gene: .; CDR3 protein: CASSVLAVRGTDTQYF; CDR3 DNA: TGTGCCAGCAGTGTACTAGCCGTCAGGGGTACAGATACGCAGTATTTT
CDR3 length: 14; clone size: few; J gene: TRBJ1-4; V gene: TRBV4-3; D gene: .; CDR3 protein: CASSRDLSKEKLFF; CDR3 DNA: TGCGCCAGCAGCCGGGACCTCTCAAAGGAAAAACTGTTTTTT
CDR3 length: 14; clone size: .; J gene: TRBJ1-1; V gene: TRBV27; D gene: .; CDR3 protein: CASTLGGGNTEAFF; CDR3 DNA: TGTGCCAGCACCCTAGGAGGGGGGAACACTGAAGCTTTCTTT
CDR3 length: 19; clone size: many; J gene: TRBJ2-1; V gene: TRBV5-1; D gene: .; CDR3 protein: CASSLVWGADSSSYNEQFF; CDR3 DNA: TGCGCCAGCAGCTTGGTTTGGGGTGCGGACAGCAGCTCCTACAATGAGCAGTTCTTC
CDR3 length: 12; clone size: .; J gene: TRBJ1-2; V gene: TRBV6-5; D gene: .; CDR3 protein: CASSYGGTGYTF; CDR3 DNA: TGTGCCAGCAGTTACGGGGGAACTGGCTACACCTTC
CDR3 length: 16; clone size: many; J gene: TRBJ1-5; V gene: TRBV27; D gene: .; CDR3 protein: CASSLKSGVANQPQHF; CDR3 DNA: TGTGCCAGCAGTTTAAAATCGGGGGTGGCCAATCAGCCCCAGCATTTT
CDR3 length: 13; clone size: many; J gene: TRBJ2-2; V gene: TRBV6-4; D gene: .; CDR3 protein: CASSATNTGELFF; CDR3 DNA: TGTGCCAGCAGTGCCACGAACACCGGGGAGCTGTTTTTT
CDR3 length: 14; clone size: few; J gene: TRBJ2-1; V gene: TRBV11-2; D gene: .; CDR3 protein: CATTRESTTFEQFF; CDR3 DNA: TGTGCCACCACCAGAGAGTCAACCACCTTTGAGCAGTTCTTC
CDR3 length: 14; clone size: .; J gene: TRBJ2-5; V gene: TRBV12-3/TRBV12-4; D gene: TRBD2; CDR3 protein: CASSKTSGQETQYF; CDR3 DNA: TGTGCCAGCAGCAAGACTAGCGGACAAGAGACCCAGTACTTC
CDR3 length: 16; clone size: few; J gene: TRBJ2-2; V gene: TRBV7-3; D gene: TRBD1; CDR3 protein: CASSLMDRANTGELFF; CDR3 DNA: TGTGCCAGCAGCTTAATGGACAGGGCGAACACCGGGGAGCTGTTTTTT
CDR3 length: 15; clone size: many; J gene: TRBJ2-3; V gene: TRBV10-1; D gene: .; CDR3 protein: CASSEHGGSLDTQYF; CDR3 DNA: TGCGCCAGCAGTGAACACGGGGGTTCGTTAGACACGCAGTATTTT
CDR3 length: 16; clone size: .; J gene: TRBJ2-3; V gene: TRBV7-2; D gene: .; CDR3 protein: CASSLAVGTGTDTQYF; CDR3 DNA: TGTGCCAGCAGCTTAGCGGTTGGCACGGGCACAGATACGCAGTATTTT
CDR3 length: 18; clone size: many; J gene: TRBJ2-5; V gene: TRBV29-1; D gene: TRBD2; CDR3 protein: CSVHVLWTSGATQETQYF; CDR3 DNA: TGCAGCGTTCACGTCCTGTGGACTAGCGGGGCGACCCAAGAGACCCAGTACTTC
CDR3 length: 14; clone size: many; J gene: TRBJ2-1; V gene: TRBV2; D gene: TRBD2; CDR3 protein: CASLGLAVRNEQFF; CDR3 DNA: TGTGCCAGCTTGGGTCTAGCGGTCCGCAATGAGCAGTTCTTC
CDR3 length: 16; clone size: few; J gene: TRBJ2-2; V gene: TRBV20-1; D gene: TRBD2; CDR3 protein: CSARLAGQANTGELFF; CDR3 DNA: TGCAGTGCTAGACTAGCGGGACAAGCGAACACCGGGGAGCTGTTTTTT
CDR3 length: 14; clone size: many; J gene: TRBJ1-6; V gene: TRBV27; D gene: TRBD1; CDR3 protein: CASRGQGANSPLHF; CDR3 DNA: TGTGCCAGCAGGGGACAGGGGGCTAATTCACCCCTCCACTTT
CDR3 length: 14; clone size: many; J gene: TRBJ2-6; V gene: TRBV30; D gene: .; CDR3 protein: CAWLLASGANVLTF; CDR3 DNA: TGTGCCTGGTTATTGGCATCTGGGGCCAACGTCCTGACTTTC
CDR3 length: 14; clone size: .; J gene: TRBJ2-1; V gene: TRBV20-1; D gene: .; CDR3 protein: CSALRGREHNEQFF; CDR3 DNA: TGCAGTGCCCTTCGGGGGCGGGAGCACAATGAGCAGTTCTTC
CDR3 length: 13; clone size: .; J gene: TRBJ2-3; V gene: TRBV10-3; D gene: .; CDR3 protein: CAITSVSADTQYF; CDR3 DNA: TGTGCCATCACATCGGTTTCGGCAGATACGCAGTATTTT
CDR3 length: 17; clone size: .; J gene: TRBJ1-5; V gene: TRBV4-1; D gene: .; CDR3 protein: CASSQDLSRGSNQPQHF; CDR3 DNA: TGCGCCAGCAGCCAAGATCTCTCCAGGGGATCGAATCAGCCCCAGCATTTT
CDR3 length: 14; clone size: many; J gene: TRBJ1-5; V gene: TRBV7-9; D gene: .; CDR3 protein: CASRPLRDNQPQHF; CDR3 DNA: TGTGCCAGCAGACCGCTGCGGGACAATCAGCCCCAGCATTTT
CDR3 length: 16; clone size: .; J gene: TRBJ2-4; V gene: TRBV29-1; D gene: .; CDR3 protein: CSVVTTVQIAKNIQYF; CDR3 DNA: TGCAGCGTGGTAACTACAGTACAGATAGCCAAAAACATTCAGTACTTC
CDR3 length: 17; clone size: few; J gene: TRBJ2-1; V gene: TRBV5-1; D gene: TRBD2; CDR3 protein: CASSLTLSSGSYNEQFF; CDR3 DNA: TGCGCCAGCAGCTTAACTCTCTCTAGCGGCTCCTACAATGAGCAGTTCTTC
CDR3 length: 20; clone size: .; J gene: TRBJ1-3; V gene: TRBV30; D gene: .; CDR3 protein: CAWSVLQTSTGRTSGNTIYF; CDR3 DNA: TGTGCCTGGAGTGTACTCCAGACTTCTACAGGCAGGACCTCTGGAAACACCATATATTTT
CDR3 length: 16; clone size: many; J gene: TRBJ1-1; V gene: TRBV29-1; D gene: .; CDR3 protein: CSVEEGAGWGNTEAFF; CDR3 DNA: TGCAGCGTTGAAGAGGGGGCAGGGTGGGGAAACACTGAAGCTTTCTTT
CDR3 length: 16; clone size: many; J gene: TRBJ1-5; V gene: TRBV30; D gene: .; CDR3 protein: CAWRRGVDSGNQPQHF; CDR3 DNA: TGTGCCTGGAGGCGAGGAGTAGACAGTGGCAATCAGCCCCAGCATTTT
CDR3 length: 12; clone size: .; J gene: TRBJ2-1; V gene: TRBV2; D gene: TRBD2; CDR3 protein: CTSGVVAGGKVF; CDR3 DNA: TGTACCAGCGGGGTAGTAGCGGGAGGAAAGGTCTTC
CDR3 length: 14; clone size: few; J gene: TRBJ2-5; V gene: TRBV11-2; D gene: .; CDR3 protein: CASSFEAIQETQYF; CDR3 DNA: TGTGCCAGCAGCTTTGAAGCGATTCAAGAGACCCAGTACTTC
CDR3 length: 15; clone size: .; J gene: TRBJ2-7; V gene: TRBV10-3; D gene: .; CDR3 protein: CAISESVQGEDEQYF; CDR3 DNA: TGTGCCATCAGTGAGTCGGTCCAGGGGGAGGACGAGCAGTACTTC